The 30 T cell receptor beta chains reported below all come from one sample, sequenced in a study of T cells expressing NK-cell markers. TCRdb re-called the 5' RACE reads and shows each CDR3 protein once, DNA omitted. In total, the table holds some 440,000 distinct CDR3 sequences. The sequencing input was blood T cells: a sorted CD56 or NKG2C T cell subset, CD4+ or CD8+ T cells, or bulk PBMC T cells (not recorded which). Source of these receptors: a woman aged 45-65 years in good health.

V is TRBV3-1 and J is TRBJ2-4; TCRdb outputs TRBD2, but without DNA this stays unchecked. Per the germline V gene, CDR1 is LGHDT and CDR2 is YNNKEL (reference sequence). The CDR3 extends over 16 amino acids. The CDR3 protein is CASSPRTSGTRNIQYF.

This chain connects TRBV5-8 to TRBJ2-3; TCRdb calls TRBD2, which cannot be checked without DNA. Germline CDR1 and CDR2: SGHTS and YDEGEE. This CDR3 region has 13 residues. CDR3: CASTQGLVDTQYF.

CDR3 protein: CASSVMVTGNEKLFF. V usage is TRBV9 and J usage is TRBJ1-4; TCRdb picks TRBD1, but there is no DNA to check that call. CDR3 length equals 15 residues. Germline assignment: CDR1 SGDLS and CDR2 YYNGEE.

This sequence joins TRBV6-5 and TRBJ2-1; the D gene TCRdb calls, TRBD2, cannot be checked with no DNA. The CDR3 is 16 amino acids. In germline, CDR1 is MNHEY, CDR2 SVGAGI. CDR3 in amino acids: CASSYSFALAGDEQFF.

This sequence joins TRBV12-3 or TRBV12-4 and TRBJ2-2; TCRdb gives TRBD2 as the D gene, but with no DNA this cannot be confirmed. This CDR3 region has 15 residues. CDR3 protein: CASSSGREEVGELFF.

The V gene is TRBV11-2, the J gene TRBJ2-5; TCRdb's D gene call, TRBD2, goes unchecked for lack of DNA. This CDR3 region has 15 residues. The germline V gene encodes CDR1 SGHAT and CDR2 FQNNGV. CDR3 amino acids: CASSTTSGGGETQYF.

The chain recombines TRBV5-1 with TRBJ2-3; the D call of TRBD2 rests on TCRdb alone, since no DNA is present to check it. The CDR3 has 14 amino acids. The germline gives CDR1 SGHRS, CDR2 YFSETQ. The CDR3 here is CASSFSSGTDTQYF.

The rearrangement uses TRBV18 and TRBJ2-3; TCRdb indicates TRBD2, and absent DNA this call remains unverified. Germline values: CDR1 KGHSH, CDR2 LQKENI. The CDR3 length is 15 residues. The CDR3 region is CASAREGGSTDTQYF.

The chain has TRBV9 and TRBJ2-2; as DNA is missing, the TRBD1 call by TCRdb cannot be tested. The CDR3 runs 14 residues. The germline V gene encodes CDR1 SGDLS and CDR2 YYNGEE. CDR3 in amino acids: CASSVEGTAGELFF. Together with reference TRBV9 and TRBJ2-2, the CDR3 gives the full variable domain: DSGVTQTPKHLITATGQRVTLRCSPRSGDLSVYWYQQSLDQGLQFLIQYYNGEERAKGNILERFSAQQFPDLHSELNLSSLELGDSALYFCASSVEGTAGELFFGEGSRLTVL.

This chain links TRBV5-1 with TRBJ2-1; TCRdb picks TRBD2, but there is no DNA to check that call. The CDR3 covers 16 residues. Per the germline V gene, CDR1 is SGHRS and CDR2 is YFSETQ. CDR3 loop: CASSATLAGGSIEQFF.

V gene TRBV4-1 combines with J gene TRBJ2-7; there is no DNA to check the TCRdb D call of TRBD2. Germline V gene data show CDR1 as MGHRA and CDR2 as YSYEKL. The CDR3 consists of 14 residues. This CDR3 is CASALHSSDYEQYF.

This CDR3 reads CASSSEGLGLAGAGYEQYF. V usage is TRBV12-3 or TRBV12-4 and J usage is TRBJ2-7; TCRdb outputs TRBD2, but without DNA this stays unchecked. The CDR3 totals 19 residues.

The chain recombines TRBV11-2 with TRBJ2-3; TCRdb names TRBD2, which stays unverified in the absence of DNA. Per germline, CDR1 SGHAT and CDR2 FQNNGV. The CDR3 length is 17 residues. CDR3 sequence: CASSLEGLAGGSGTQYF.

This chain links TRBV12-3 or TRBV12-4 with TRBJ1-6; checking the TCRdb D call of TRBD1 is not possible without DNA. This CDR3 spans 14 amino acids. CDR3 in amino acids: CASNDGGDNSPLHF.

This CDR3 reads CASSPLGLIEQFF. The chain is built from TRBV3-1 and TRBJ2-1; TCRdb designates TRBD2, a call that cannot be tested without DNA. The CDR3 covers 13 residues. Germline V gene sequence: CDR1 LGHDT, CDR2 YNNKEL (reference sequence).

V is TRBV7-9 and J is TRBJ1-4. The germline CDR1 and CDR2 sequences are SEHNR and FQNEAQ (reference sequence). The CDR3 has 15 residues. CDR3 amino acids: CASRLDSSTNEKLFF.

This chain connects TRBV11-3 to TRBJ1-2. The CDR3 runs 13 residues. Germline assignment: CDR1 SGHNT and CDR2 YENEEA. CDR3 sequence: CASSPRTWGGYTF.

The V call is TRBV24-1, the J call TRBJ2-1. The CDR3 runs 16 residues. Germline-derived CDR1 and CDR2 are KGHDR and SFDVKD. The CDR3 sequence: CATSDQTPYSYNEQFF.

V usage is TRBV27 and J usage is TRBJ2-4; TCRdb's D call of TRBD2 is untestable without DNA. This CDR3 is built from 15 residues. The V gene's germline CDR1 is MNHEY and CDR2 SMNVEV (reference sequence). This CDR3 reads CASRVAGGLENIQYF.

V gene TRBV3-1 combines with J gene TRBJ2-2; absent DNA, TCRdb's TRBD2 call cannot be checked. From germline, CDR1 is LGHDT and CDR2 YNNKEL (reference sequence). The CDR3 totals 20 residues. The CDR3 loop reads CASSRLTSGRGYADTGELFF.

V usage is TRBV5-5 and J usage is TRBJ2-3; the TCRdb call, TRBD2, lacks DNA for checking. CDR1 is SGHKS and CDR2 is YYEKEE in the germline V gene (reference sequence). The CDR3 is 16 amino acids. The CDR3 loop reads CASSFQLALRTDTQYF.

This chain joins TRBV30 and TRBJ2-1; the TRBD2 assignment by TCRdb is unverifiable without DNA. The CDR3 consists of 14 residues. Germline assignment: CDR1 GTSNPN and CDR2 SVGIG (reference sequence). CDR3 residues: CAWTPLAGLSRGFF.

The CDR3 sequence is CASSQYTGGGTGNTIYF. The chain combines TRBV3-1 with TRBJ1-3; without DNA, the TCRdb call of TRBD1 cannot be checked. Germline V gene lookup returns CDR1 LGHDT and CDR2 YNNKEL (reference sequence). The CDR3 runs 17 residues.

The chain recombines TRBV12-5 with TRBJ2-7. Germline CDR1 reads LGHNT; CDR2 reads FRNRAP. The CDR3 is 14 residues long. The chain's CDR3 is CASGLSGSSYEQYF.

This chain links TRBV20-1 with TRBJ2-1. CDR3 length: 13 residues. The germline CDR1 and CDR2 sequences are DFQATT and SNEGSKA (reference sequence). CDR3 sequence: CSARDPASQEQFF.

The CDR3 protein is CASSRQGIMNTEAFF. The rearrangement links TRBV6-5 to TRBJ1-1; TCRdb outputs TRBD1, but without DNA this stays unchecked. The CDR3 is 15 amino acids. CDR1 is MNHEY and CDR2 is SVGAGI in the germline V gene.

V gene TRBV11-2 combines with J gene TRBJ1-5. Germline assignment: CDR1 SGHAT and CDR2 FQNNGV. The CDR3 is 19 amino acids. This CDR3 reads CASSLDLKGTARVNQPQHF.

The CDR3 protein is CASSFGTTPNNEQFF. The rearrangement links TRBV9 to TRBJ2-1; the D call from TCRdb, TRBD2, cannot be confirmed without DNA. The CDR3 covers 15 residues. Germline V CDR1 and CDR2: SGDLS, YYNGEE.

The genes are TRBV21-1 and TRBJ2-1; checking the TCRdb D call of TRBD2 is not possible without DNA. TRBV21-1 is noted as a pseudogene. This CDR3 contains 15 residues. The CDR3 loop is CASSNAGGFYNEQFF.

The gene calls are TRBV5-1 and TRBJ2-1; lacking DNA, the TRBD2 call made by TCRdb goes unchecked. The CDR3 length is 16 residues. Germline V gene data show CDR1 as SGHRS and CDR2 as YFSETQ. CDR3 amino acids: CASSLGTSGTINEQFF. The full variable domain, its missing parts supplied by reference TRBV5-1 and TRBJ2-1, is KAGVTQTPRYLIKTRGQQVTLSCSPISGHRSVSWYQQTPGQGLQFLFEYFSETQRNKGNFPGRFSGRQFSNSRSEMNVSTLELGDSALYLCASSLGTSGTINEQFFGPGTRLTVL.